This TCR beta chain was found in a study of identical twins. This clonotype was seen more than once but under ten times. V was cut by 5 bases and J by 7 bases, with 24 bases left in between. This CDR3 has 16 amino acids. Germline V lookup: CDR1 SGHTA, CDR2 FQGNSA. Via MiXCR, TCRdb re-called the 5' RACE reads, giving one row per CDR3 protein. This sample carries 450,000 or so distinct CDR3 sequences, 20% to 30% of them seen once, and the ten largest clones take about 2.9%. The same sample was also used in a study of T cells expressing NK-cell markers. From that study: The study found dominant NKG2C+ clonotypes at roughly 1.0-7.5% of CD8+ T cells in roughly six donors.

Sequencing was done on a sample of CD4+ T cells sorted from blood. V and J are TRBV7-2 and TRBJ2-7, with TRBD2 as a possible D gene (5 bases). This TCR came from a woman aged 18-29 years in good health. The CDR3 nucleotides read TGTGCCAGCAGCCAGACGGGATCCATCACCTCCTGGGAGCAGTACTTC. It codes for CASSQTGSITSWEQYF.